This record concerns one TCR beta chain sequence. As yet, its antigen is unknown. This specimen belongs to a study of memory CD4+ T cells and cytomegalovirus serostatus. The study, taken as a whole, reports: The CMV-associated TCR signature appears largely within the CD4+ memory repertoire. CD4+ memory repertoires contained about 40% of the roughly 150 reported CMV TCRbeta sequences.

In the original analysis: After removing out-of-frame reads, 2 million to 2.5 million distinct TCRbeta sequences remained. The table came from immunoSEQ multiplex PCR; TCRdb's copy has only in-frame clones and leaves some out. That table furnishes V, J and clone size, whereas the DNA furnished D and trimming. Altogether some 48,000 clones are present, around four fifths being singletons, with the ten largest covering around 0.77%. V was trimmed by 6 bases and J by 4 bases, leaving 12 bases between them. CDR3 length equals 14 residues. Germline-derived CDR1 and CDR2 are SEHNR and FQNEAQ (reference sequence). Single viable CD3+CD4+CD8-CD45RO+ cells were sorted as the memory CD4+ T cells. Serostatus was set by detecting CMV pp150, pp28, p38, p52 IgG.

Input material: memory CD4+ T cells from blood. The rearrangement uses TRBV7-9 and TRBJ2-2, with a tentative D call TRBD1 (5 bases). The TCR comes from an adult in good health and CMV-seronegative. The CDR3 nucleotides are TGTGCCAGCAGGGGGCCAGCTGGCACCGGGGAGCTGTTTTTT. This encodes CASRGPAGTGELFF.